These 23 T cell receptor beta chains were sequenced from one sample in a study of naive and memory T cell subsets. Two oligonucleotides, mixed equimolar, formed the beta constant-region primer covering TRBC1 and TRBC2. The ligated cDNA underwent four PCR rounds using SP2 and nested alpha and beta constant-region primers. In TCRdb, the UMI-ligation and nested PCR reads were re-called with MiXCR into one record per CDR3 protein. This sample carries some 16,000 distinct CDR3 sequences, approximately 8.6% of them seen once, and the ten largest clones take around 23%. The sample taken for sequencing was central memory CD8+ T cells from blood. The origin of the receptors is a human donor in good health.

At least ten counts were recorded for this clonotype. The chain carries TRBV7-9 and TRBJ2-2; D gene ambiguous. The CDR3 is 15 residues long. Germline lookup yields CDR1 SEHNR and CDR2 FQNEAQ (reference sequence). Trimming removed 3 bases from V and 0 bases from J, with 8 bases in between. CDR3 sequence: CASSLASSNTGELFF. The CDR3 DNA follows: TGTGCCAGCAGCTTGGCGAGCTCGAACACCGGGGAGCTGTTTTTT.

This clonotype was seen a few times. CDR3 sequence (DNA): TGTGCCAGCTCGACCGAGACGGGACTCCATTCAAATACGCAGTATTTT. Residues: CASSTETGLHSNTQYF. V gene TRBV18 combines with J gene TRBJ2-3, with a possible D match to TRBD2 (6 bases). The germline V gene encodes CDR1 KGHSH and CDR2 LQKENI. The CDR3 totals 16 residues. Trimming cost V 6 bases and J 7 bases, with 23 bases left between them.

The sample holds a few counts of this clonotype. As DNA, the CDR3 is TGTGCCAGCTCACTCGCGGGAGGCCCTTTAGACATTCAGTACTTC. Its protein is CASSLAGGPLDIQYF. This sequence joins TRBV18 and TRBJ2-4; 8 bases align to TRBD2. Germline V lookup: CDR1 KGHSH, CDR2 LQKENI. Unmatched junction bases numbered 10, after V lost 4 bases and J lost 8 bases. The CDR3 contains 15 residues.

This clonotype was detected a few times. V usage is TRBV6-1 and J usage is TRBJ2-2; 7 nucleotides line up with TRBD2. V was pared by 4 bases and J by 6 bases, with 5 bases of the junction left unmatched. This CDR3 has 14 residues. Per the germline V gene, CDR1 is MNHNS and CDR2 is SASEGT. The CDR3 region has the DNA TGTGCCAGCAGTGTACGGGGGGAGGCCGGGGAGCTGTTTTTT. This translates into CASSVRGEAGELFF.

By sample fraction, this clonotype is medium-sized. The V gene is TRBV18, the J gene TRBJ2-3, with D perhaps matching TRBD2 (5 bases). V was pared by 6 bases and J by 0 bases, with 10 bases between. The germline V gene encodes CDR1 KGHSH and CDR2 LQKENI. The CDR3 is made up of 14 amino acids. The CDR3 region has the DNA TGTGCCAGCTCGCAGCTAGCAAGCACAGATACGCAGTATTTT. Amino acids: CASSQLASTDTQYF.

The chain is built from TRBV7-9 and TRBJ1-2; D is ambiguous. This CDR3 is built from 14 residues. CDR1 and CDR2 (germline): SEHNR, FQNEAQ (reference sequence). Trimming cost V 1 base and J 5 bases, with 11 bases left between them. Here the CDR3 DNA reads TGTGCCAGCAGCTTAGGGTCCCCGAGTTATGGCTACACCTTC. Protein product: CASSLGSPSYGYTF.

This clonotype has a handful of counts. The junction departs from germline at one end; a sequencing error may be responsible. This chain connects TRBV7-9 to TRBJ1-1; no definite D call. This CDR3 contains 11 residues. The V gene's germline CDR1 is SEHNR and CDR2 FQNEAQ (reference sequence). CDR3 sequence: CASTLLTEPFF. As DNA, the CDR3 is TGTGCCAGCACTCTCCTAACTGAACCTTTCTTT.

This clonotype was picked up a small number of times. The rearrangement uses TRBV11-2 and TRBJ2-5, with D unclear. V was clipped by 2 bases and J by 1 base, with 14 bases between them. Germline CDR1 SGHAT, CDR2 FQNNGV. The CDR3 consists of 16 residues. CDR3 DNA sequence: TGTGCCAGCAGCTTAAGGTCCGACGAATTCCAAGAGACCCAGTACTTC. It codes for CASSLRSDEFQETQYF.

This clonotype appeared a few times. The rearrangement joins TRBV29-1 to TRBJ2-7; TRBD1 aligns across 9 bases. The trim removed 3 bases at V and 13 bases at J, leaving 7 bases unmatched. There are 11 residues in the CDR3. Germline loops: CDR1 SQVTM, CDR2 ANQGSEA. CDR3: CSVDRTGGDYF. CDR3 bases: TGCAGCGTTGATAGAACAGGGGGCGACTACTTC.

This clonotype has ten or more counts. The V gene is TRBV29-1, the J gene TRBJ2-1, with 12 bases matching TRBD2. This CDR3 spans 14 amino acids. Unmatched junction bases numbered 1, after V lost 5 bases and J lost 2 bases. Germline CDR1 and CDR2: SQVTM and ANQGSEA. In nucleotides, the CDR3 is TGCAGCGTTAGGACTAGCGGGGCCTACAATGAGCAGTTCTTC. It codes for CSVRTSGAYNEQFF.

V is TRBV6-2 or TRBV6-3 and J is TRBJ2-7; D not resolved. Between the trimmed V and J ends, which lost 7 bases and 2 bases, there was a span of 18 bases. Germline V CDR1 and CDR2: MNHEY, SVGEGT. This CDR3 is built from 15 residues. DNA for the CDR3: TGTGCCAGCAATAAAGACGGAACTTCAACCTACGAGCAGTACTTC. Residues: CASNKDGTSTYEQYF.

This clonotype appeared a few times. This sequence joins TRBV5-1 and TRBJ2-7; D gene unclear. Germline loops: CDR1 SGHRS, CDR2 YFSETQ. CDR3 length: 14 amino acids. Trimming removed 6 bases from V and 1 base from J, with 14 bases in between. The CDR3 coding sequence is TGCGCCAGCATCCCCTACATTGGTTCCTACGAGCAGTACTTC. Its translation: CASIPYIGSYEQYF.

The sample holds many counts of this clonotype. The CDR3 bases are TGCGCCAGCAGTACAAGGTCCTTAGGGCCGATTTACAATGAGCAGTTCTTC. As protein: CASSTRSLGPIYNEQFF. The rearrangement links TRBV5-1 to TRBJ2-1; D remains unclear. Trimming cost V 5 bases and J 4 bases, with 22 bases left between them. The CDR3 loop spans 17 amino acids. Looked up from germline, CDR1 is SGHRS and CDR2 is YFSETQ.

In its sample, this clonotype was seen many times. The chain joins TRBV11-2 to TRBJ2-3; D remains ambiguous. CDR1 is SGHAT, CDR2 FQNNGV, per germline. V gave up 3 bases and J gave up 0 bases, with 1 base separating them. The CDR3 has 12 residues. CDR3 region: CASSFSTDTQYF. The CDR3, as DNA: TGTGCCAGCAGCTTTAGCACAGATACGCAGTATTTT.

This clonotype was counted only a few times. V gene TRBV6-2 or TRBV6-3 combines with J gene TRBJ2-7; 11 nucleotides agree with TRBD1. Germline loops: CDR1 MNHEY, CDR2 SVGEGT. Trimming removed 6 bases from V and 3 bases from J; junction bases left unmatched: 4. The CDR3 loop spans 14 amino acids. The chain's CDR3 is CASRGQGEIYEQYF. CDR3 bases: TGTGCCAGCAGGGGACAGGGGGAAATCTACGAGCAGTACTTC.

This clonotype was seen a few times. The genes are TRBV6-2 or TRBV6-3 and TRBJ1-2; D gene ambiguous. The ends were cut back, 0 bases at V and 2 bases at J, with 10 bases in the middle. The V gene's germline CDR1 is MNHEY and CDR2 SVGEGT. This CDR3 region has 15 residues. CDR3 sequence reads: CASSYSWTANYGYTF. CDR3 bases: TGTGCCAGCAGTTACTCGTGGACGGCCAACTATGGCTACACCTTC.

By share, this clonotype counts as medium-sized (0.01 to 0.1%). A much larger clonotype is one base distant, so this may be a read error. The V call is TRBV18, the J call TRBJ2-1; 7 bases align to TRBD1. The CDR3 has 14 amino acids. Germline V gene lookup returns CDR1 KGHSH and CDR2 LQKENI. Trimming removed 3 bases from V and 3 bases from J; junction bases left unmatched: 2. The CDR3 DNA reads as TGTGCCAGCTCACCGACAGGGTGCTACAATGAGCAGTTCTTC. It encodes CASSPTGCYNEQFF.

This clonotype was seen many times. CDR3: CSARGQESTYEQYF. In DNA, the CDR3 is TGCAGTGCTAGGGGCCAGGAATCAACCTACGAGCAGTACTTC. This chain uses TRBV20-1 with TRBJ2-7; D gene ambiguous. The CDR3 has 14 amino acids. Germline V gene lookup returns CDR1 DFQATT and CDR2 SNEGSKA (reference sequence). Trimming took off 3 bases at V and 2 bases at J, with 14 bases between the two ends.

This clonotype was counted ten times or more. The chain links TRBV28 to TRBJ2-1, with D possibly TRBD2 on 7 matching bases. This CDR3 is built from 13 residues. CDR1 and CDR2 (germline): MDHEN, SYDVKM. The ends were cut back, 6 bases at V and 7 bases at J, with 13 bases in the middle. The CDR3 DNA sequence: TGTGCCAGCAGGAGGGGGGGACTGAATGAGCAGTTCTTC. Translated: CASRRGGLNEQFF.

The V and J genes are TRBV7-6 and TRBJ1-6, with D hard to call. CDR3 size: 12 residues. In germline, CDR1 is SGHVS, CDR2 FNYEAQ. V lost 5 bases and J 6 bases, leaving 5 bases between the germline ends. CDR3 region: CASSTSNSPLHF. In DNA form, the CDR3 reads TGTGCCAGCAGCACCAGTAATTCACCCCTCCACTTT.

This clonotype was seen many times. The CDR3 reads CASSSAAGGLGYTQYF. The DNA of the CDR3 is TGTGCCAGCAGCTCTGCGGCGGGAGGATTGGGGTATACGCAGTATTTT. The chain has TRBV7-2 and TRBJ2-3; 8 positions agree with TRBD2. There are 16 residues in the CDR3. With 4 bases clipped from V and 7 bases from J, the junction kept 13 bases outside the gene matches. CDR1 is SGHTA and CDR2 is FQGNSA in the germline V gene. The full variable domain, in which reference TRBV7-2 and TRBJ2-3 provide the parts outside the CDR3, is GAGVSQSPSNKVTEKGKDVELRCDPISGHTALYWYRQSLGQGLEFLIYFQGNSAPDKSGLPSDRFSAERTGGSVSTLTIQRTQQEDSAVYLCASSSAAGGLGYTQYFGPGTRLTVL.

This clonotype was counted between two and nine times. The rearrangement uses TRBV6-2 or TRBV6-3 and TRBJ1-5, with unresolved D. Per the germline V gene, CDR1 is MNHEY and CDR2 is SVGEGT. Trimming removed 7 bases from V and 5 bases from J, with 9 bases in between. This CDR3 is 12 amino acids long. The CDR3 loop reads CASTLGYQPQHF. The CDR3 DNA reads TGTGCCAGCACCCTAGGATATCAGCCCCAGCATTTT.

This clonotype has at least ten counts. This chain connects TRBV6-4 to TRBJ2-1; TRBD2 matches at 9 bases. The CDR3 sequence is 16 residues long. The germline V gene encodes CDR1 MRHNA and CDR2 SNTAGT. The V gene end was trimmed by 6 bases and the J gene end by 3 bases; junction bases not matched to a gene: 9. This CDR3 reads CASSPGDSGGYNEQFF. For the CDR3, the DNA is TGTGCCAGCAGCCCCGGGGATAGCGGGGGCTACAATGAGCAGTTCTTC.